This section outlines one T cell receptor (beta chain) sequence together with its context. The antigen is not known. The sample belongs to a study of tumor and adjacent non-tumor tissue in lung cancer. The study, taken as a whole, reports: Higher tumor TCR diversity was associated with shorter survival. TCR diversity was significantly greater in tumor than normal lung tissue.

RNA was extracted from bulk tissue without any cell sorting. The normal lung tissue was taken more than 3 cm from the tumor edge. V dropped 6 bases and J dropped 5 bases, with 7 bases sitting between them. This CDR3 has 11 residues. Germline lookup yields CDR1 KGHDR and CDR2 SFDVKD. A modified ARM-PCR protocol with three rounds of nested PCR amplified TCRbeta. TCRdb analysed the multiplex PCR reads with MiXCR anew, one entry per CDR3 protein. The sample has about 44,000 distinct CDR3 sequences, 60% to 70% seen once. V gene TRBV24-1 combines with J gene TRBJ2-7; maybe TRBD2 (6 bases). Sequencing was carried out using distant non-tumor lung tissue. The TCR sequence derives from a woman aged 40 to 50 with non-small cell lung cancer. The CDR3 DNA reads TGTGCCACCAGTCGGGGGAACGAGCAGTACTTC. It translates to CATSRGNEQYF.